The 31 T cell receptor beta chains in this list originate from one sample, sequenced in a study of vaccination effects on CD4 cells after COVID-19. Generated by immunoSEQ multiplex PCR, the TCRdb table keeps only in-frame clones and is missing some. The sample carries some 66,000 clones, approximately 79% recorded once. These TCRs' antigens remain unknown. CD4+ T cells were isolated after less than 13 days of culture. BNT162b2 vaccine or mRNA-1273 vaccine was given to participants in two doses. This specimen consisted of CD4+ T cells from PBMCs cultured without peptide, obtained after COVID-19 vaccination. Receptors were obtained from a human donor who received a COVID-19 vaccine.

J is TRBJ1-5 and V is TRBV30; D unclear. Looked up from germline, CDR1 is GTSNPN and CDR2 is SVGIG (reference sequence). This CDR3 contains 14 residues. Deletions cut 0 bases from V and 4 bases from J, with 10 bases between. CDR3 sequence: CAWSVGLFNQPQHF. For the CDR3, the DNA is TGTGCCTGGAGTGTAGGCCTATTTAATCAGCCCCAGCATTTT.

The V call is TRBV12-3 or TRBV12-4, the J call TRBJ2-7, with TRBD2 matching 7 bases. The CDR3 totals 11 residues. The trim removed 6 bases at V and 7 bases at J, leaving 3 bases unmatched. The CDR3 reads CASSREEEQYV. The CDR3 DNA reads TGTGCCAGCAGCCGGGAGGAGGAGCAGTACGTC.

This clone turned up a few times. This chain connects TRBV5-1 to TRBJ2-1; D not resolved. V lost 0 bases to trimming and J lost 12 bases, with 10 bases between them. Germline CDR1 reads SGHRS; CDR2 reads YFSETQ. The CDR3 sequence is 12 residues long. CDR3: CASSLDRLGQFF. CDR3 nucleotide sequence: TGCGCCAGCAGCTTGGATCGTTTGGGGCAGTTCTTC.

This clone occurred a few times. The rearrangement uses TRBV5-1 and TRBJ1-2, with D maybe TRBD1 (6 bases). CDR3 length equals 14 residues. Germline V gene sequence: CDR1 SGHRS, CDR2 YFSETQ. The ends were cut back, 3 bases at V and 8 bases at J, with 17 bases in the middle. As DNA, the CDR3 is TGCGCCAGCAGCTGGAGTGGGGGGCAGAGAGGCTACACCTTC. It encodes CASSWSGGQRGYTF.

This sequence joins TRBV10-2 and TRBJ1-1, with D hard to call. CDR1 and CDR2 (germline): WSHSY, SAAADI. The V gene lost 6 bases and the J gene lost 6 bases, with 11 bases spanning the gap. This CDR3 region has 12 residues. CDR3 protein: CASSADVPEAFF. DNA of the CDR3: TGCGCCAGCAGCGCGGACGTTCCTGAAGCTTTCTTT.

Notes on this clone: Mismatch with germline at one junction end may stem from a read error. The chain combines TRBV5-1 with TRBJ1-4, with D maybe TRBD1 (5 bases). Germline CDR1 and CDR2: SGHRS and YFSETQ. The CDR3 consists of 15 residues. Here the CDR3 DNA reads TGCGCCAGCAGCTTGGGGGGCAGGGCTAACGAAAAACTGTTTTTT. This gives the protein CASSLGGRANEKLFF.

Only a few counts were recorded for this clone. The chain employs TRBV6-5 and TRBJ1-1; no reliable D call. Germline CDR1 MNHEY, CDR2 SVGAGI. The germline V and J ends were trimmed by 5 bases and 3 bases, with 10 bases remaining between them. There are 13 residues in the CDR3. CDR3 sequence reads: CASSPVKDTEAFF. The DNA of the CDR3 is TGTGCCAGCAGTCCCGTTAAGGACACTGAAGCTTTCTTT.

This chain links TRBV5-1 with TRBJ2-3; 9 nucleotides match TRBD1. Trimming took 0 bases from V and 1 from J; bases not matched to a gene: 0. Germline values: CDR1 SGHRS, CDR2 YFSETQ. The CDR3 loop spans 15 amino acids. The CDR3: CASSLDRGRTDTQYF. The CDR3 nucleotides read TGCGCCAGCAGCTTGGACAGGGGGCGCACAGATACGCAGTATTTT.

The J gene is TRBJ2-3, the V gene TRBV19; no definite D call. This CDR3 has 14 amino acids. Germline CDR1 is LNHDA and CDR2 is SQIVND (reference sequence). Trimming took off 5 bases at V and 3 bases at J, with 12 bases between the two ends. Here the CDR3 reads CASSPGPNTDTQYF. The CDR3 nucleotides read TGTGCCAGTAGTCCTGGACCTAATACAGATACGCAGTATTTT.

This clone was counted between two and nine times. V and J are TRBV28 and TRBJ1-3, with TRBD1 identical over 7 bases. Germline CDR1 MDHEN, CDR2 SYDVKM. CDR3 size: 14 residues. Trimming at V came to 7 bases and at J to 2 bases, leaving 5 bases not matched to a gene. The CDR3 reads CASMTGSPGNTIYF. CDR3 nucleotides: TGTGCCAGCATGACAGGGTCCCCTGGAAACACCATATATTTT. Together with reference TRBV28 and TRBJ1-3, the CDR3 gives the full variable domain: DVKVTQSSRYLVKRTGEKVFLECVQDMDHENMFWYRQDPGLGLRLIYFSYDVKMKEKGDIPEGYSVSREKKERFSLILESASTNQTSMYLCASMTGSPGNTIYFGEGSWLTVV.

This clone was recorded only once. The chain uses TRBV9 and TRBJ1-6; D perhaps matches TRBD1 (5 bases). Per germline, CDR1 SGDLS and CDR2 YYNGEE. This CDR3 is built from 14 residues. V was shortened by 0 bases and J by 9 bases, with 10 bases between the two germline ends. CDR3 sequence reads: CASSVGSGGSPLHF. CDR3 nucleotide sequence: TGTGCCAGCAGCGTAGGGTCGGGGGGTTCACCCCTCCACTTT.

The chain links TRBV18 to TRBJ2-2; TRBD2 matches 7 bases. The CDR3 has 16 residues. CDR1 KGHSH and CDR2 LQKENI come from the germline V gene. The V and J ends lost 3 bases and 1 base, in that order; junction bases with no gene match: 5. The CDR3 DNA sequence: TGTGCCAGCTCACCCCCCGGGGGGAGGAACACCGGGGAGCTGTTTTTT. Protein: CASSPPGGRNTGELFF.

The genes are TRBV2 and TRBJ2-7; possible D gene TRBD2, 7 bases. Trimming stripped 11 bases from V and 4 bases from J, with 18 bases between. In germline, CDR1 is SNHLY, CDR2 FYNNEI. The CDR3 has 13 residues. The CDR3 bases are TGTGCCGGGGGGGCCGTGTTTCGATACGAGCAGTACGTC. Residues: CAGGAVFRYEQYV.

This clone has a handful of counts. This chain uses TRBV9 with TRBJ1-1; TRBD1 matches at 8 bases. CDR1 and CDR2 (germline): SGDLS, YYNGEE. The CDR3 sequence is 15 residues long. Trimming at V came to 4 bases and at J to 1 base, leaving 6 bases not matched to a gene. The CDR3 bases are TGTGCCAGCAGCCCGAGGGGGACAGGGAACACTGAAGCTTTCTTT. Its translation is CASSPRGTGNTEAFF. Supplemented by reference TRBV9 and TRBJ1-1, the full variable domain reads DSGVTQTPKHLITATGQRVTLRCSPRSGDLSVYWYQQSLDQGLQFLIQYYNGEERAKGNILERFSAQQFPDLHSELNLSSLELGDSALYFCASSPRGTGNTEAFFGQGTRLTVV.

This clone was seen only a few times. The CDR3 DNA reads TGTGCCAGCAGCCCGGTAACGGACAGGTACTATGGCTACACCTTC. This translates into CASSPVTDRYYGYTF. The chain carries TRBV5-5 and TRBJ1-2; 7 bases line up with TRBD1. This CDR3 is built from 15 residues. CDR1 is SGHKS and CDR2 is YYEKEE in the germline V gene (reference sequence). V was clipped by 4 bases and J by 3 bases; unmatched bases: 9.

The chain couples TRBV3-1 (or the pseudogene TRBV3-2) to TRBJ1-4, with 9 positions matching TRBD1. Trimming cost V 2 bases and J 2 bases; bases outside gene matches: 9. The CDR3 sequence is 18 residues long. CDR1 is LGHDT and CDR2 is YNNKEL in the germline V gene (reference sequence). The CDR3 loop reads CASSQNRGLGGTNEKLFF. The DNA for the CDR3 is TGTGCCAGCAGCCAAAACAGGGGGCTCGGTGGGACTAATGAAAAACTGTTTTTT.

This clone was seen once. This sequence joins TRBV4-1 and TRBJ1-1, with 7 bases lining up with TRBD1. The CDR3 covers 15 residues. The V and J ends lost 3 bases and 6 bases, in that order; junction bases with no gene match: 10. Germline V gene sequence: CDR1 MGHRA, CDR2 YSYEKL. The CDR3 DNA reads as TGCGCCAGCAGCCATTTGACAGGGACCCTCTCTGAAGCTTTCTTT. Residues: CASSHLTGTLSEAFF.

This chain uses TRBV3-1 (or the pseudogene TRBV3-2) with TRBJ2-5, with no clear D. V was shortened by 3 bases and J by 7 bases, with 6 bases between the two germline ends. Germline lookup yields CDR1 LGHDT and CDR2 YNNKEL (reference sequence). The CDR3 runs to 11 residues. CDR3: CASSQARTQYF. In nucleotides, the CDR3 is TGTGCCAGCAGCCAGGCTAGGACCCAGTACTTC.

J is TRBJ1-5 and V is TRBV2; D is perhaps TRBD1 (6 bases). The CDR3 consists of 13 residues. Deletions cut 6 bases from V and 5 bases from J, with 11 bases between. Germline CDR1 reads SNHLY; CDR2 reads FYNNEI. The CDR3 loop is CASREQGYQPQHF. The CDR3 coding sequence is TGTGCCAGCAGGGAACAGGGATATCAGCCCCAGCATTTT.

The CDR3: CASSETGATYGYTF. For the CDR3, the DNA is TGCGCCAGCAGTGAAACGGGGGCGACCTATGGCTACACCTTC. The chain uses TRBV10-2 and TRBJ1-2, with D maybe TRBD1 (6 bases). Germline CDR1 is WSHSY and CDR2 is SAAADI. Deletions cut 3 bases from V and 4 bases from J, with 12 bases between. This CDR3 contains 14 residues.

Written as DNA, the CDR3 is TGTGCCAGCAGCCCGAGCGGGGGGATCCAAGAGACCCAGTACTTC. This encodes CASSPSGGIQETQYF. V is TRBV5-8 and J is TRBJ2-5; 9 bases align to TRBD2. The V segment lost 4 bases and the J segment 1 base; nucleotides outside the gene matches: 5. Germline V gives CDR1 SGHTS, CDR2 YDEGEE. CDR3 length: 15 residues. The full variable domain, with the rest looked up from reference TRBV5-8 and TRBJ2-5, is EAGVTQSPTHLIKTRGQQATLRCSPISGHTSVYWYQQALGLGLQFLLWYDEGEERNRGNFPPRFSGRQFPNYSSELNVNALELEDSALYLCASSPSGGIQETQYFGPGTRLLVL.

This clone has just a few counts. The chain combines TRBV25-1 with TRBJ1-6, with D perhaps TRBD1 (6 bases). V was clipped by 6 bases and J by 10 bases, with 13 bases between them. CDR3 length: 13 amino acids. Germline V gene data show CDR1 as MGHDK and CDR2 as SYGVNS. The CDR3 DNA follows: TGTGCCAGCAGAGGGACATCTTCCTCACCCCTCCACTTT. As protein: CASRGTSSSPLHF. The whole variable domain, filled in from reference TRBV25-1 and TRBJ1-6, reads EADIYQTPRYLVIGTGKKITLECSQTMGHDKMYWYQQDPGMELHLIHYSYGVNSTEKGDLSSESTVSRIRTEHFPLTLESARPSHTSQYLCASRGTSSSPLHFGNGTRLTVT.

The CDR3 sequence: CASSGQESQPQHF. The CDR3 DNA follows: TGTGCCAGCAGTGGGCAGGAAAGTCAGCCCCAGCATTTT. The rearrangement joins TRBV2 to TRBJ1-5; D gene ambiguous. Germline V gives CDR1 SNHLY, CDR2 FYNNEI. Trimming stripped 4 bases from V and 6 bases from J, with 10 bases between. There are 13 residues in the CDR3.

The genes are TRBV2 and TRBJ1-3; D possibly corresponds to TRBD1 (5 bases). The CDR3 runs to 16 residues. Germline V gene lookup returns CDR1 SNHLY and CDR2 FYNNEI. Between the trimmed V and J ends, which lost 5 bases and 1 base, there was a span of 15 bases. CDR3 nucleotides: TGTGCCAGCAGTTCCCAGGGATCTTCTTCTGGAAACACCATATATTTT. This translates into CASSSQGSSSGNTIYF.

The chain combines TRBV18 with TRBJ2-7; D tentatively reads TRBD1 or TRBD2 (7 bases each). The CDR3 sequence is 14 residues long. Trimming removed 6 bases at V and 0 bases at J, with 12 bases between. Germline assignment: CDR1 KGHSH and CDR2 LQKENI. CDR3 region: CASSPGGGSYEQYV. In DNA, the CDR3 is TGTGCCAGCTCGCCAGGGGGGGGCTCCTACGAGCAGTACGTC.

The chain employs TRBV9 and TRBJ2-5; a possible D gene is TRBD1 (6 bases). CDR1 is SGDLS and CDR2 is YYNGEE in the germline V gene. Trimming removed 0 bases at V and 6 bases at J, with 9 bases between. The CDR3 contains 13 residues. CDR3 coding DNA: TGTGCCAGCAGCGTAGAAACAGGGAAGACCCAGTACTTC. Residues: CASSVETGKTQYF. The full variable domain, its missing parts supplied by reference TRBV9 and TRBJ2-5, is DSGVTQTPKHLITATGQRVTLRCSPRSGDLSVYWYQQSLDQGLQFLIQYYNGEERAKGNILERFSAQQFPDLHSELNLSSLELGDSALYFCASSVETGKTQYFGPGTRLLVL.

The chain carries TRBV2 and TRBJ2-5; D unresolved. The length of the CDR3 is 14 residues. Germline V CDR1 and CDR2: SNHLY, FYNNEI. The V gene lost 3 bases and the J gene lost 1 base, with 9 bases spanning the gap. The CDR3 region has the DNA TGTGCCAGCAGTGAGACACCTCCCCAAGAGACCCAGTACTTC. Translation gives CASSETPPQETQYF.

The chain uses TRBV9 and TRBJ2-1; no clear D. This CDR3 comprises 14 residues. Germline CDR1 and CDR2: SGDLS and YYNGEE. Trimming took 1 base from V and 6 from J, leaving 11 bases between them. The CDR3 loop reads CASSVKVVSNEQFF. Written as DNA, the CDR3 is TGTGCCAGCAGCGTAAAGGTAGTTTCCAATGAGCAGTTCTTC.

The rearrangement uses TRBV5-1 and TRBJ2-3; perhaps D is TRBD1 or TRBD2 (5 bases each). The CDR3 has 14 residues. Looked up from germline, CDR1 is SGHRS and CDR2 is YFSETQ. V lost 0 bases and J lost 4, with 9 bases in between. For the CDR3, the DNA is TGCGCCAGCAGCTTGGGGCAGGGAGCAGATACGCAGTATTTT. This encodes CASSLGQGADTQYF.

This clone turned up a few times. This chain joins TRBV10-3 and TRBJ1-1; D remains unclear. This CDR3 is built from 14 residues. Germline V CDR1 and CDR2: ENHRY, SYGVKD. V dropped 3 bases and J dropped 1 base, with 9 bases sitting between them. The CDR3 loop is CAISDPRKNTEAFF. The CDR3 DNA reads TGTGCCATCAGTGACCCCCGCAAGAACACTGAAGCTTTCTTT.

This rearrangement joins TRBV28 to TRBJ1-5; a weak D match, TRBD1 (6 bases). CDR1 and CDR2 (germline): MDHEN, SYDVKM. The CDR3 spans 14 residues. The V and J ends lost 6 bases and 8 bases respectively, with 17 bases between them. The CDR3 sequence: CASRRTGTSEPQHF. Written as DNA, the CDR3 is TGTGCCAGCAGACGGACGGGGACATCAGAGCCCCAGCATTTT.